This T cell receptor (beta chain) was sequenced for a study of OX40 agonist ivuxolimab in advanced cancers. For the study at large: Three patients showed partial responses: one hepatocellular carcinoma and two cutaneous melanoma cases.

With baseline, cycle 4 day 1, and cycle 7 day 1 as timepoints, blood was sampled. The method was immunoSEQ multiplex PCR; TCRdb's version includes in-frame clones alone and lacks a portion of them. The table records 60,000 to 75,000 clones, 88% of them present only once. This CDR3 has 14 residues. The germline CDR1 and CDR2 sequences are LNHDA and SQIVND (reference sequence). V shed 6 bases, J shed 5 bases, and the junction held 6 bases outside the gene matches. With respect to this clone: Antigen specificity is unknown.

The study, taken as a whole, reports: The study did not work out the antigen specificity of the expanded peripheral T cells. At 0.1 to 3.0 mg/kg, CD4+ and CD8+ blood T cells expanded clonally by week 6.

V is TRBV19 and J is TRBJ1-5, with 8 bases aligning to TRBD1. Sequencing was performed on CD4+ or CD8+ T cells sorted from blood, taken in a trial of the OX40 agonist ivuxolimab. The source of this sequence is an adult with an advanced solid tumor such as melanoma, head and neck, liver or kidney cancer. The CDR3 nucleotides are TGTGCCAGTAGGGGGGGACAGGATCATCAGCCCCAGCATTTT. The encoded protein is CASRGGQDHQPQHF.